This T cell receptor beta chain appears in the sequencing data of a study of T cell responses to AZD1222 COVID-19 vaccine. General observations from the study: Seropositivity was recorded at baseline in only five to seven AZD1222 recipients.

The CDR3 length is 15 residues. Trimming cost V 2 bases and J 4 bases, with 13 bases left between them. Per germline, CDR1 MNHEY and CDR2 SVGEGT. TCRdb's table, derived via immunoSEQ multiplex PCR, lists solely in-frame clones and lacks some. The sample has tens of thousands of clones, about 90% seen once. The analysis combined second doses at about 4 or about 12 weeks. A note on this clone: Its antigen is currently unknown.

The sequence was obtained from an adult who received the AZD1222 COVID-19 vaccine. The specimen was peripheral blood, collected 28 days after the second AZD1222 dose. The J gene is TRBJ2-3, the V gene TRBV6-2 or TRBV6-3, with D tentatively TRBD1 (5 bases). The CDR3 DNA sequence: TGTGCCAGCAGTTACGTGGGGCTAGGGGCAGATACGCAGTATTTT. Protein sequence: CASSYVGLGADTQYF.